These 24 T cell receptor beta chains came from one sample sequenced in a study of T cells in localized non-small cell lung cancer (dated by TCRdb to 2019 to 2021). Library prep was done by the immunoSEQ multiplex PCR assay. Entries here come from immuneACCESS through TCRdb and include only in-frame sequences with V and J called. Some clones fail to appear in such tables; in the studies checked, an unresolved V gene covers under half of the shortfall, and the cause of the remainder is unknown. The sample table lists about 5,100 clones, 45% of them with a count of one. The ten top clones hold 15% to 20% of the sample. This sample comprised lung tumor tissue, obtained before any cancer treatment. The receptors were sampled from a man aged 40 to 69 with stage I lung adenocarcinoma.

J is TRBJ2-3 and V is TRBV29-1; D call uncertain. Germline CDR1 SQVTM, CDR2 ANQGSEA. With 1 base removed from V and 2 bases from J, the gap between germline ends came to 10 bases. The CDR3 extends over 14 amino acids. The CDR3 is CSVEGYATTDTQYF. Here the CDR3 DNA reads TGCAGCGTTGAAGGTTACGCGACCACAGATACGCAGTATTTT.

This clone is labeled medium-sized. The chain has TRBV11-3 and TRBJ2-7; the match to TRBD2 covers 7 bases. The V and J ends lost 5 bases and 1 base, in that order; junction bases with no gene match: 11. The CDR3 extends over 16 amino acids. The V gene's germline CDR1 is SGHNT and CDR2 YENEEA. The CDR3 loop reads CASSPMQAGISYEQYF. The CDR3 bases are TGTGCCAGCAGCCCCATGCAAGCGGGAATATCCTACGAGCAGTACTTC.

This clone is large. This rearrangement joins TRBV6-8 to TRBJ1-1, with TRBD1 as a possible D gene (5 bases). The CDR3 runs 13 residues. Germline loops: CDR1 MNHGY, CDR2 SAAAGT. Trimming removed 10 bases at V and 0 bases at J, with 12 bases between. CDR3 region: CATGGEMNTEAFF. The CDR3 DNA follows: TGTGCCACTGGGGGTGAAATGAACACTGAAGCTTTCTTT.

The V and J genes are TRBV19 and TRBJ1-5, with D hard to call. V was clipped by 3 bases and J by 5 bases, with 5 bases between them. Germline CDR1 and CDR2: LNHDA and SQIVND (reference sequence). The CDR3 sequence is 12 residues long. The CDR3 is CASSMGDQPQHF. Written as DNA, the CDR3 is TGTGCCAGTAGTATGGGTGATCAGCCCCAGCATTTT.

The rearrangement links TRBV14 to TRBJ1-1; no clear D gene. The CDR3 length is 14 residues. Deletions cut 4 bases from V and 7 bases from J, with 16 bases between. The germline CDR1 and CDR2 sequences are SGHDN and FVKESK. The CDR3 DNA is TGTGCCAGCAGCCCCTTGGGCGTCTGGGGTGAAGCTTTCTTT. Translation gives CASSPLGVWGEAFF. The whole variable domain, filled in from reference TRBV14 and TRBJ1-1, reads EAGVTQFPSHSVIEKGQTVTLRCDPISGHDNLYWYRRVMGKEIKFLLHFVKESKQDESGMPNNRFLAERTGGTYSTLKVQPAELEDSGVYFCASSPLGVWGEAFFGQGTRLTVV.

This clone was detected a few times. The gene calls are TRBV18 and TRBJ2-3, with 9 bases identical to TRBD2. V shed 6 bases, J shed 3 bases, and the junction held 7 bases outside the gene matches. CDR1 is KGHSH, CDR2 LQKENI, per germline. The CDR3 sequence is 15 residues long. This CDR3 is CASSPIAGETDTQYF. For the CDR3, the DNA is TGTGCCAGCTCTCCCATAGCGGGGGAGACAGATACGCAGTATTTT.

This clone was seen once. The CDR3 is CASSLGGIGANQPQHF. CDR3 nucleotide sequence: TGTGCCAGCAGTTTAGGAGGGATCGGGGCAAATCAGCCCCAGCATTTT. This chain joins TRBV28 and TRBJ1-5; D possibly corresponds to TRBD1 (5 bases). The germline CDR1 and CDR2 sequences are MDHEN and SYDVKM. The germline V and J ends were trimmed by 2 bases and 4 bases, with 15 bases remaining between them. The CDR3 length is 16 residues.

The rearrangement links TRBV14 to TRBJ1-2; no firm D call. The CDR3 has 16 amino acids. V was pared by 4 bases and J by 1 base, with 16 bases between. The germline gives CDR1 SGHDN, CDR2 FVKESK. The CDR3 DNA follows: TGTGCCAGCAGCCTTTATCAGGACCCCGGTAACTATGGCTACACCTTC. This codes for CASSLYQDPGNYGYTF.

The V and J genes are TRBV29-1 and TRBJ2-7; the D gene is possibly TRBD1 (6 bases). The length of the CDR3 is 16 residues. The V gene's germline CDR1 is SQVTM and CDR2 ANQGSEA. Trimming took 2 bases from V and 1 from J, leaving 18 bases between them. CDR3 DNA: TGCAGCGTTGAAAGAATGGTAACAGGGAATTCCTACGAGCAGTACTTC. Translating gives CSVERMVTGNSYEQYF.

The CDR3 reads CAWSRRTGLTEAFF. CDR3 DNA: TGTGCCTGGAGCCGTAGGACAGGGCTCACTGAAGCTTTCTTT. V usage is TRBV30 and J usage is TRBJ1-1, with 8 bases aligning to TRBD1. CDR1 and CDR2 (germline): GTSNPN, SVGIG (reference sequence). This CDR3 has 14 amino acids. The J segment lost 4 bases and the V segment lost 3 bases, leaving 7 bases of the junction unmatched.

The DNA of the CDR3 is TGCGCCAGCAGCTCCGGACTAGCGGGGGGTTTACGCACAGATACGCAGTATTTT. It codes for CASSSGLAGGLRTDTQYF. The rearrangement joins TRBV5-1 to TRBJ2-3, with 14 positions matching TRBD2. The V gene end was trimmed by 3 bases and the J gene end by 1 base; junction bases not matched to a gene: 7. The germline V gene encodes CDR1 SGHRS and CDR2 YFSETQ. The CDR3 is 18 residues long. The full variable domain, its missing parts supplied by reference TRBV5-1 and TRBJ2-3, is KAGVTQTPRYLIKTRGQQVTLSCSPISGHRSVSWYQQTPGQGLQFLFEYFSETQRNKGNFPGRFSGRQFSNSRSEMNVSTLELGDSALYLCASSSGLAGGLRTDTQYFGPGTRLTVL.

The CDR3 region has the DNA TGTGCCAGCCTTCGGACAGAAGAGACCCAGTACTTC. Translating gives CASLRTEETQYF. The genes are TRBV9 and TRBJ2-5, with TRBD1 as a possible D gene (6 bases). The CDR3 extends over 12 amino acids. Germline V gene sequence: CDR1 SGDLS, CDR2 YYNGEE. Trimming shortened V by 7 bases and J by 3 bases, and 10 bases separated the two germline ends. Full variable domain (rest looked up from reference TRBV9 and TRBJ2-5): DSGVTQTPKHLITATGQRVTLRCSPRSGDLSVYWYQQSLDQGLQFLIQYYNGEERAKGNILERFSAQQFPDLHSELNLSSLELGDSALYFCASLRTEETQYFGPGTRLLVL.

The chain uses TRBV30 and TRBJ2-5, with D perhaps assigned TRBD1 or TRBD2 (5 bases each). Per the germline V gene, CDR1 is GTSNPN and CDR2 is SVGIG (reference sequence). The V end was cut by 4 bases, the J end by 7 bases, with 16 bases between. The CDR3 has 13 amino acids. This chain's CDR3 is CAWTREPQGTQYF. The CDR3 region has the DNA TGTGCCTGGACCAGGGAGCCGCAGGGGACCCAGTACTTC.

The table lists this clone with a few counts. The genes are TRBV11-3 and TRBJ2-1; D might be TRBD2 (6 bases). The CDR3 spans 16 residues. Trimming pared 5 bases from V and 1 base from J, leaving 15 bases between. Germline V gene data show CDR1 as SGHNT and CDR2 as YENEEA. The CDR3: CASSRGTEYSYNEQFF. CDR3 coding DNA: TGTGCCAGCAGCCGCGGGACGGAATATTCCTACAATGAGCAGTTCTTC.

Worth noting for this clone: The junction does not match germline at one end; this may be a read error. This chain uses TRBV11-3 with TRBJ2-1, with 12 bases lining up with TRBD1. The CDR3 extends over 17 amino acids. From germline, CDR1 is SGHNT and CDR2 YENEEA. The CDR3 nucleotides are TGTGCTAGCAGCCCCGGCCAGGGACAGGGGGCTTACAATGAGCAGTTCTTC. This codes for CASSPGQGQGAYNEQFF.

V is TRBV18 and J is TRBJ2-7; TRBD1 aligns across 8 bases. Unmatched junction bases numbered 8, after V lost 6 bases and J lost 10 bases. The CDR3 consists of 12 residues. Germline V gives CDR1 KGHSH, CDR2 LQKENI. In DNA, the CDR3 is TGTGCCAGCTCCCAAACGGGACAGGAACAGTACTTC. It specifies CASSQTGQEQYF.

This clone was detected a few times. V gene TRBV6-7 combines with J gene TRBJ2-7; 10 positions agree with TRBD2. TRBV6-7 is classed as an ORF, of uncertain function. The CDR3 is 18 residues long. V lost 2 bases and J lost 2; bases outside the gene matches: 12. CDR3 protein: CASSYTPSGRKRTYEQYF. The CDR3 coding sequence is TGTGCCAGCAGTTACACCCCTAGCGGGAGAAAAAGGACCTACGAGCAGTACTTC.

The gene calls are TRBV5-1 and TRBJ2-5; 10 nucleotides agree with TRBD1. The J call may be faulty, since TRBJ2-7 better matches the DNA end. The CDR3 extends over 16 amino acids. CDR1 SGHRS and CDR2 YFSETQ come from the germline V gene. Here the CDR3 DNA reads TGCGCCAGCAGCTTGAGGTCGGGACAGGGGCCCTACGAGCAGTACTTC. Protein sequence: CASSLRSGQGPYEQYF.

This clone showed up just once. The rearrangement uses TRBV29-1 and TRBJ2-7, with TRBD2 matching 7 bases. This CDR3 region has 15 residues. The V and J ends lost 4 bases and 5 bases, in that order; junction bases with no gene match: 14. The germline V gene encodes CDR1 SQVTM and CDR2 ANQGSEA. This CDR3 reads CSVGSIGGSRNEQYF. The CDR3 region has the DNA TGCAGCGTTGGCTCGATCGGCGGGAGTAGGAACGAGCAGTACTTC.

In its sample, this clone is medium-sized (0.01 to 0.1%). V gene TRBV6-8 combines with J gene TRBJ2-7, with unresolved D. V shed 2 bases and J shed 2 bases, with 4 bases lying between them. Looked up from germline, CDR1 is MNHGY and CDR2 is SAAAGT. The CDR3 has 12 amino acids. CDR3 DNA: TGTGCCAGCAGTTACACGCCCTACGAGCAGTACTTC. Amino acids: CASSYTPYEQYF.

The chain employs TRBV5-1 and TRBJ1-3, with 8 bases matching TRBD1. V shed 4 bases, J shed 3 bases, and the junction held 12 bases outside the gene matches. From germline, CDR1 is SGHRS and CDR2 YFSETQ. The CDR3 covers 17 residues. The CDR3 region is CASSLGAGGKGGNTIYF. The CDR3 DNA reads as TGCGCCAGCAGCCTTGGGGCAGGGGGCAAAGGTGGAAACACCATATATTTT.

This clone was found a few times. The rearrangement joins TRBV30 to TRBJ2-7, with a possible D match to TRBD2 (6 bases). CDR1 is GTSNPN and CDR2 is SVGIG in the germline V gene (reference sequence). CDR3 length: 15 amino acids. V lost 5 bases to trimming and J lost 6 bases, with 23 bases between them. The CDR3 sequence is CAWEARLGWASEQYF. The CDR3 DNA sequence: TGTGCCTGGGAGGCCCGACTAGGCTGGGCTTCCGAGCAGTACTTC.

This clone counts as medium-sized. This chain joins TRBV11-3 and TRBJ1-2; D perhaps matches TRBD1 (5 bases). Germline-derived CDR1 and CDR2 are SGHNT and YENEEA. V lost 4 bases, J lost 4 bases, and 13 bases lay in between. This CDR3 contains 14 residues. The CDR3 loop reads CASSSTGGGYGYTF. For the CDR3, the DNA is TGTGCCAGCAGCTCTACCGGGGGTGGCTATGGCTACACCTTC. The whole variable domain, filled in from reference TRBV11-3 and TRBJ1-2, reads EAGVVQSPRYKIIEKKQPVAFWCNPISGHNTLYWYLQNLGQGPELLIRYENEEAVDDSQLPKDRFSAERLKGVDSTLKIQPAELGDSAVYLCASSSTGGGYGYTFGSGTRLTVV.

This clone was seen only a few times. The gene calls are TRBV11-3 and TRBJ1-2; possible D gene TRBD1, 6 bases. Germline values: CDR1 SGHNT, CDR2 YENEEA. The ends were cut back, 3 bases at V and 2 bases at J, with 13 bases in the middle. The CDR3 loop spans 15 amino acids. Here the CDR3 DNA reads TGTGCCAGCAGCTTGGGGTCCAGGGGAAACTATGGCTACACCTTC. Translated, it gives CASSLGSRGNYGYTF.